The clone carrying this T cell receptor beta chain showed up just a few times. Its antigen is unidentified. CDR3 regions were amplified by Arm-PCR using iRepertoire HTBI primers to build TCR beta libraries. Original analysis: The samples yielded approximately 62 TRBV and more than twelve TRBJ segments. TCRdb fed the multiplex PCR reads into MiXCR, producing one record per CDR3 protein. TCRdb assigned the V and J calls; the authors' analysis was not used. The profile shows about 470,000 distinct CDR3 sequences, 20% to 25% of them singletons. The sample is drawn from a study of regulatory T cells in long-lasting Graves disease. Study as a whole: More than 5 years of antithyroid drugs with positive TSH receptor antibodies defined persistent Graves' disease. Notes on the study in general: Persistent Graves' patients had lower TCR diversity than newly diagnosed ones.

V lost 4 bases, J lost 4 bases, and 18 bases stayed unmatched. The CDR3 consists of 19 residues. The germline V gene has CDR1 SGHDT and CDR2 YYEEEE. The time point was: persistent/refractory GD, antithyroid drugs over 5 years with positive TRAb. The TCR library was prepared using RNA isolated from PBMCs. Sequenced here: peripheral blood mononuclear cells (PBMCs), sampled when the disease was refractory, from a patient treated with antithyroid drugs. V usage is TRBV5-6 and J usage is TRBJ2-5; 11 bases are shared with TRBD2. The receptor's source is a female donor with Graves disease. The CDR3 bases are TGTGCCAGCAGCCTTAGTGGTGTACTAGCGGGAGCTGTGGGAGAGACCCAGTACTTC. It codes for CASSLSGVLAGAVGETQYF.